The 21 T cell receptor beta chains below were found in one sample sequenced in a study of shared clonotypes between healthy human individuals. Profiled with immunoSEQ multiplex PCR; TCRdb holds only in-frame clones, not every one. The sample yields some 1,100,000 clones, around 78% seen once. Sequenced: memory CD4+ T cells from PBMCs. Documented subset: CD45RA-negative fraction. The receptors here all came from a man between 18 and 35 years old in good health. Some clones in this sample may be carry-over from other donors' samples.

The chain recombines TRBV7-9 with TRBJ2-1, with 7 positions matching TRBD2. Germline V lookup: CDR1 SEHNR, CDR2 FQNEAQ (reference sequence). This CDR3 is 14 amino acids long. V trimming: 6 bases; J trimming: 5 bases; junction bases outside the gene matches: 7. The CDR3 DNA reads TGTGCCAGCAGACGTTTTGGGGGGGACAATGAGCAGTTCTTC. Protein sequence: CASRRFGGDNEQFF.

J is TRBJ1-2 and V is TRBV2; D not resolved. V was pared by 4 bases and J by 4 bases, with 16 bases between. The CDR3 extends over 15 amino acids. Per germline, CDR1 SNHLY and CDR2 FYNNEI. In DNA form, the CDR3 reads TGTGCCAGCAGTGTAGACGGACCTCCGACCTATGGCTACACCTTC. Translation gives CASSVDGPPTYGYTF.

The CDR3 bases are TGTGCCAGCACCATTTCCCCCGGGTATCAGCCCCAGCATTTT. It codes for CASTISPGYQPQHF. The chain joins TRBV6-1 to TRBJ1-5, with D unclear. The V gene lost 7 bases and the J gene lost 5 bases, with 15 bases spanning the gap. The CDR3 is 14 amino acids. The germline gives CDR1 MNHNS, CDR2 SASEGT.

The gene calls are TRBV7-2 and TRBJ2-2; 7 bases are shared with TRBD2. The CDR3 contains 15 residues. CDR1 and CDR2 from the germline V gene are SGHTA and FQGNSA. Trimming cost V 1 base and J 5 bases; bases outside gene matches: 4. The CDR3 nucleotides read TGTGCCAGCAGCTTAGTAGGGACTACAACCGGGGAGCTGTTTTTT. Protein product: CASSLVGTTTGELFF.

This clone has ten or more counts. This sequence joins TRBV7-9 and TRBJ2-2; the D gene could be TRBD1 or TRBD2 (5 bases each). Per the germline V gene, CDR1 is SEHNR and CDR2 is FQNEAQ (reference sequence). V lost 1 base and J lost 3, with 12 bases in between. The CDR3 has 16 residues. CDR3 residues: CASSLGGSSDTGELFF. CDR3 coding DNA: TGTGCCAGCAGCTTAGGGGGGTCCAGCGACACCGGGGAGCTGTTTTTT. Looking up the rest from reference TRBV7-9 and TRBJ2-2 gives the full variable domain: DTGVSQNPRHKITKRGQNVTFRCDPISEHNRLYWYRQTLGQGPEFLTYFQNEAQLEKSRLLSDRFSAERPKGSFSTLEIQRTEQGDSAMYLCASSLGGSSDTGELFFGEGSRLTVL.

This chain uses TRBV28 with TRBJ2-7; 9 positions agree with TRBD2. CDR1 is MDHEN and CDR2 is SYDVKM in the germline V gene. V dropped 5 bases and J dropped 2; count of bases not matched to a gene: 4. The CDR3 covers 14 residues. This CDR3 reads CASSPGTSTYEQYF. The DNA of the CDR3 is TGTGCCAGCAGTCCCGGGACTAGCACCTACGAGCAGTACTTC. Combining the CDR3 with reference TRBV28 and TRBJ2-7 gives the whole variable domain DVKVTQSSRYLVKRTGEKVFLECVQDMDHENMFWYRQDPGLGLRLIYFSYDVKMKEKGDIPEGYSVSREKKERFSLILESASTNQTSMYLCASSPGTSTYEQYFGPGTRLTVT.

In this sample, this clone turned up once. Here the CDR3 DNA reads TGTGCCAGCAGTGATTCCGGACAGGGAAGGTCAAAACTGTTTTTT. This encodes CASSDSGQGRSKLFF. The chain uses TRBV25-1 and TRBJ1-4; 8 bases line up with TRBD1. V shed 3 bases, J shed 10 bases, and the junction held 10 bases outside the gene matches. The CDR3 has 15 amino acids. Germline V lookup: CDR1 MGHDK, CDR2 SYGVNS.

The chain employs TRBV10-2 and TRBJ1-3; D not certain. Germline CDR1 WSHSY, CDR2 SAAADI. The CDR3 runs to 14 residues. The ends were cut back, 6 bases at V and 0 bases at J, with 9 bases in the middle. The CDR3 DNA sequence: TGCGCCAGCAGGGAGGAACTCTCTGGAAACACCATATATTTT. Amino acids: CASREELSGNTIYF.

This clone was counted a single time. The chain carries TRBV7-3 and TRBJ2-2; the D is unclear. The germline V gene has CDR1 SGHTA and CDR2 FQGTGA. The CDR3 covers 11 residues. Trimming left V 5 bases short and J 8 bases short, with 6 bases between. Written as DNA, the CDR3 is TGTGCCAGCAGCGCAGAAGGGGAGCTGTTTTTT. Protein product: CASSAEGELFF.

The chain is built from TRBV5-1 and TRBJ2-5, with no clear D. CDR1 and CDR2 (germline): SGHRS, YFSETQ. Trimming took off 4 bases at V and 8 bases at J, with 18 bases between the two ends. The CDR3 contains 14 residues. This CDR3 reads CASSHSRGRDTQYF. In nucleotides, the CDR3 is TGCGCCAGCAGCCACAGTCGCGGACGCGATACCCAGTACTTC.

This clone was detected only once. The sample contains more than one DNA sequence encoding this CDR3. The V and J genes are TRBV5-4 and TRBJ2-2; 9 positions match TRBD1. In germline, CDR1 is SGHNT, CDR2 YYREEE (reference sequence). V trimming: 7 bases; J trimming: 4 bases; junction bases outside the gene matches: 2. This CDR3 has 13 amino acids. The CDR3 bases are TGTGCCAGCCCGGACAGGGGCACCGGGGAGCTGTTTTTT. Protein product: CASPDRGTGELFF.

The rearrangement links TRBV19 to TRBJ1-1; D not certain. Germline-derived CDR1 and CDR2 are LNHDA and SQIVND (reference sequence). V gave up 3 bases and J gave up 5 bases, with 10 bases separating them. The CDR3 totals 13 residues. CDR3 residues: CASSIESGTEAFF. In DNA, the CDR3 is TGTGCCAGTAGTATTGAGAGTGGAACTGAAGCTTTCTTT.

The chain links TRBV2 to TRBJ2-7; possible D gene TRBD2, 5 bases. V was clipped by 5 bases and J by 7 bases, with 12 bases between them. The germline CDR1 and CDR2 sequences are SNHLY and FYNNEI. The CDR3 is 12 amino acids. CDR3 protein: CASSRNSGEQYF. As DNA, the CDR3 is TGTGCCAGCAGTCGAAACTCGGGAGAGCAGTACTTC.

The V call is TRBV4-1, the J call TRBJ2-7; 7 nucleotides agree with TRBD2. The V gene end was trimmed by 4 bases and the J gene end by 3 bases; junction bases not matched to a gene: 12. The V gene's germline CDR1 is MGHRA and CDR2 YSYEKL. This CDR3 is 16 amino acids long. The CDR3 DNA sequence: TGCGCCAGCAGCCCAACCGGGGGGTATGGCGTCTACGAGCAGTACTTC. It yields the protein CASSPTGGYGVYEQYF.

This clone was seen only once. The chain couples TRBV7-2 to TRBJ1-2; 9 bases match TRBD1. CDR1 is SGHTA, CDR2 FQGNSA, per germline. The CDR3 has 14 residues. The J segment lost 7 bases and the V segment lost 4 bases, leaving 7 bases of the junction unmatched. The CDR3 spells CASSSDRGLAGYTF. CDR3 bases: TGTGCCAGCAGCTCGGACAGGGGTTTGGCTGGCTACACCTTC.

The V gene is TRBV6-1, the J gene TRBJ2-1; no firm D call. The V gene lost 3 bases and the J gene lost 5 bases, with 2 bases spanning the gap. Germline V gene lookup returns CDR1 MNHNS and CDR2 SASEGT. The CDR3 sequence is 11 residues long. CDR3 in DNA: TGTGCCAGCAGTGAGAACAATGAGCAGTTCTTC. Translating gives CASSENNEQFF.

The rearrangement uses TRBV2 and TRBJ2-7, with D possibly TRBD2 on 6 matching bases. Germline CDR1 is SNHLY and CDR2 is FYNNEI. Trimming shortened V by 0 bases and J by 6 bases, and 9 bases separated the two germline ends. The CDR3 length is 13 residues. The CDR3 reads CASSEARGFEQYF. The CDR3 DNA reads as TGTGCCAGCAGTGAAGCTCGGGGGTTCGAGCAGTACTTC.

The chain joins TRBV10-3 to TRBJ2-5; D is ambiguous. Trimming pared 0 bases from V and 4 bases from J, leaving 18 bases between. The CDR3 is 17 residues long. Looked up from germline, CDR1 is ENHRY and CDR2 is SYGVKD. For the CDR3, the DNA is TGTGCCATCAGTGAGTCGAAATTATTGGTGATGGGAGAGACCCAGTACTTC. Protein sequence: CAISESKLLVMGETQYF.

The rearrangement uses TRBV5-1 and TRBJ2-3; TRBD2 is a possible D gene (6 bases). This CDR3 contains 15 residues. Germline lookup yields CDR1 SGHRS and CDR2 YFSETQ. Trimming cost V 0 bases and J 2 bases, with 10 bases left between them. The CDR3 DNA reads TGCGCCAGCAGCTTGGAGCGGGTACCCACAGATACGCAGTATTTT. Protein: CASSLERVPTDTQYF.

About this clone: A much larger clone lies a single base off, so this may be a read error. V and J are TRBV7-3 and TRBJ2-3, with unresolved D. Trimming removed 2 bases at V and 6 bases at J, with 3 bases between. The V gene's germline CDR1 is SGHTA and CDR2 FQGTGA. This CDR3 region has 11 residues. For the CDR3, the DNA is TGTGCCAGCAGCTTAGACGATACGCAGTATTTT. Residues: CASSLDDTQYF.

This chain uses TRBV5-1 with TRBJ1-3; D gene unclear. The CDR3 extends over 14 amino acids. CDR1 SGHRS and CDR2 YFSETQ come from the germline V gene. The V end lost 0 bases, the J end lost 0 bases, and 4 bases lay between the germline ends. The CDR3 is CASSLGFSGNTIYF. The DNA of the CDR3 is TGCGCCAGCAGCTTGGGTTTCTCTGGAAACACCATATATTTT.